Shown below are 5 T cell receptor beta chains from a single sample sequenced in a study of glioma-infiltrating T cells. Using RNA template, CDR3s of TCR alpha and beta were amplified with iRepertoire arm-PCR. From the multiplex PCR reads, TCRdb called clonotypes with MiXCR, one entry per CDR3 protein. The repertoire has 100,000 to 150,000 distinct CDR3 sequences, more than 20% of them found once; the top ten carry about 30%. The material sequenced was glioma tissue, nonneoplastic brain tissue, or PBMCs (not recorded which). These receptors were collected from a human donor with low-grade glioma or glioblastoma, undergoing nonglioma brain surgery, or in good health (not recorded which).

The rearrangement joins TRBV27 to TRBJ1-2, with D maybe TRBD1 (6 bases). Germline V gives CDR1 MNHEY, CDR2 SMNVEV (reference sequence). The CDR3 is made up of 12 amino acids. V shed 8 bases and J shed 4 bases, with 11 bases lying between them. The CDR3 coding sequence is TGTGCCAGCTTGGACAGACGCTATGGCTACACCTTC. Protein: CASLDRRYGYTF.

This clonotype has just a few counts. V is TRBV3-1 and J is TRBJ2-2; D unclear. CDR1 and CDR2 (germline): LGHDT, YNNKEL (reference sequence). The CDR3 has 14 residues. Between the trimmed V and J ends, which lost 4 bases and 6 bases, there was a span of 12 bases. In nucleotides, the CDR3 is TGTGCCAGCAGCCGCTGGGTGAGGCCCGGGGAGCTGTTTTTT. Encoded protein: CASSRWVRPGELFF.

This rearrangement joins TRBV20-1 to TRBJ1-2; tentatively, D is TRBD1 (5 bases). In germline, CDR1 is DFQATT, CDR2 SNEGSKA (reference sequence). This CDR3 is built from 15 residues. The ends were cut back, 8 bases at V and 1 base at J, with 20 bases in the middle. The CDR3 DNA reads TGCAGTTCGATTCCGTCGGCAGGGATTAACTATGGCTACACCTTC. It yields the protein CSSIPSAGINYGYTF.

For this clonotype: This may come from a read error, since a much larger clone is one base off. V gene TRBV14 combines with J gene TRBJ2-5; D perhaps matches TRBD2 (7 bases). The CDR3 has 16 amino acids. V lost 4 bases to trimming and J lost 5 bases, with 20 bases between them. Germline CDR1 is SGHDN and CDR2 is FVKESK. CDR3 DNA: TGTGCCAGCAGCCCCCCGAGGTGGGAGGGGGAGGAGACCCAGTACTTC. Amino acids: CASSPPRWEGEETQYF.

Notes on this clonotype: This could be a read error, since a much larger clone is one nucleotide away. Here the CDR3 DNA reads TGCAGTGCCTTGACGGACATGAACACTGGAGCTTTCTTT. Its protein product is CSALTDMNTGAFF. The chain recombines TRBV20-1 with TRBJ1-1, with D perhaps TRBD1 (5 bases). The CDR3 has 13 residues. Germline V gives CDR1 DFQATT, CDR2 SNEGSKA (reference sequence).